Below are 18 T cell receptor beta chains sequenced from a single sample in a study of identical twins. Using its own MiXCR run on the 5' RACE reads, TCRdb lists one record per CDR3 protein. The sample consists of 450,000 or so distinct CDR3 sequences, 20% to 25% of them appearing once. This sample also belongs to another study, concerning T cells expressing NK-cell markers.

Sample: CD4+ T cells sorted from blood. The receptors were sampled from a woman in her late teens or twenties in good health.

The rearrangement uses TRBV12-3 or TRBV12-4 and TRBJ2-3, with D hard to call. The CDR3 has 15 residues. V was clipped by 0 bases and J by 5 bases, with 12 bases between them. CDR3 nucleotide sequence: TGTGCCAGCAGTTTAGCGGTTTCTGACGGAGATACGCAGTATTTT. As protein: CASSLAVSDGDTQYF.

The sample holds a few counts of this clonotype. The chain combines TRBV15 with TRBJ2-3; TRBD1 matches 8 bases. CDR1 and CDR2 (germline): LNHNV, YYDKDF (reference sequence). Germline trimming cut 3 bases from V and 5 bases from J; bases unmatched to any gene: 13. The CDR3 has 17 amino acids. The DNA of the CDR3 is TGTGCCACCAGCAGGGGAACGGGACAGGTCCTGATAGATACGCAGTATTTT. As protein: CATSRGTGQVLIDTQYF.

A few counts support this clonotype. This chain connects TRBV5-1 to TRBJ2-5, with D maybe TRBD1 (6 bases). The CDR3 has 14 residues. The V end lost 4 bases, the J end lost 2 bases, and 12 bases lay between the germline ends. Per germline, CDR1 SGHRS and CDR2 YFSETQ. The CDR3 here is CASSPGHLQETQYF. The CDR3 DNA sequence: TGCGCCAGCAGCCCGGGACACTTACAAGAGACCCAGTACTTC.

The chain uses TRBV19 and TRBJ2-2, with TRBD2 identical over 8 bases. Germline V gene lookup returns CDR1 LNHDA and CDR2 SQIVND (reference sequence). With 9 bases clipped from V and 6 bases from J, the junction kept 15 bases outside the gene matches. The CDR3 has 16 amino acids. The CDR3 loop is CASGGGRPISSGELFF. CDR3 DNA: TGTGCCAGCGGCGGGGGGCGACCGATCAGCTCCGGGGAGCTGTTTTTT.

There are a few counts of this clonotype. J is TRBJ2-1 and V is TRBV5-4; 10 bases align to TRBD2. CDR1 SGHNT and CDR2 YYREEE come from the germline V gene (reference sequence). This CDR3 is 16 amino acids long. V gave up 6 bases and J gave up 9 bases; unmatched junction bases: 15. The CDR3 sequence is CASTKGSAGGFGEQFF. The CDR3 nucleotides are TGTGCCAGCACCAAGGGATCAGCGGGAGGGTTCGGTGAGCAGTTCTTC.

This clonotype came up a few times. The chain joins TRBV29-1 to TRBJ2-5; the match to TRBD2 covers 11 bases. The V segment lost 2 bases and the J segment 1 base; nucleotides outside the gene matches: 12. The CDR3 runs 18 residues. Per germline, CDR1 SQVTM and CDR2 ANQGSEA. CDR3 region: CSVESGYTGLAVQETQYF. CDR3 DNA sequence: TGCAGCGTTGAATCGGGTTATACGGGACTAGCGGTCCAAGAGACCCAGTACTTC.

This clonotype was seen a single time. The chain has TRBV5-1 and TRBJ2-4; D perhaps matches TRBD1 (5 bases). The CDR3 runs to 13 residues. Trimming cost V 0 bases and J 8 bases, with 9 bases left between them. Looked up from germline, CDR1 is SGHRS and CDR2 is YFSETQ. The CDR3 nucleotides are TGCGCCAGCAGCTTGGTCAGGGAAGACATTCAGTACTTC. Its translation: CASSLVREDIQYF. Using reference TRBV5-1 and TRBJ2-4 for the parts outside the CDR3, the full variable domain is KAGVTQTPRYLIKTRGQQVTLSCSPISGHRSVSWYQQTPGQGLQFLFEYFSETQRNKGNFPGRFSGRQFSNSRSEMNVSTLELGDSALYLCASSLVREDIQYFGAGTRLSVL.

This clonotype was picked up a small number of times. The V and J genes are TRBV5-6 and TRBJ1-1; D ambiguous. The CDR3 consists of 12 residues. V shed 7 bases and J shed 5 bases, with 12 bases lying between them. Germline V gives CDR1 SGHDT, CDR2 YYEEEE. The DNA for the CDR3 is TGTGCCAGCGCCGTCTGGGAGACTGAAGCTTTCTTT. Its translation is CASAVWETEAFF.

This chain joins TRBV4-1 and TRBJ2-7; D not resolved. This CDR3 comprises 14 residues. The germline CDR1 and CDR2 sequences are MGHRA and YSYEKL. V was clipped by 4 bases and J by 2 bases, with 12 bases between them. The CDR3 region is CASSRVVVPYEQYF. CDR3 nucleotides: TGCGCCAGCAGCCGCGTTGTAGTACCCTACGAGCAGTACTTC.

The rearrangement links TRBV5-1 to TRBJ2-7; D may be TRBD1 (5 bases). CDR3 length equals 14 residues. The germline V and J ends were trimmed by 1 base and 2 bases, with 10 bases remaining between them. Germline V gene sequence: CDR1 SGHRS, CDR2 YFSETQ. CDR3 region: CASSLQGFTYEQYF. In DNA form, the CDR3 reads TGCGCCAGCAGCTTGCAGGGTTTCACCTACGAGCAGTACTTC.

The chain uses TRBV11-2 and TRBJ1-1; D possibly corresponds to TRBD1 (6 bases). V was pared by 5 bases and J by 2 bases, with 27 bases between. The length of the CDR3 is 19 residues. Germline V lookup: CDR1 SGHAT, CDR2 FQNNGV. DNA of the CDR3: TGTGCCAGCAGCCCACGCATAAAAGGACAGTCGGGACTAAACACTGAAGCTTTCTTT. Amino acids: CASSPRIKGQSGLNTEAFF.

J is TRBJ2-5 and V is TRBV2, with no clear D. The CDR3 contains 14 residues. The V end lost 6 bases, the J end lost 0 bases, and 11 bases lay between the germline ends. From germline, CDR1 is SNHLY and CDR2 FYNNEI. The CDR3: CASRALQYQETQYF. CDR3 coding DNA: TGTGCCAGCAGGGCACTACAATACCAAGAGACCCAGTACTTC. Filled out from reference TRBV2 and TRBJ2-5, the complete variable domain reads EPEVTQTPSHQVTQMGQEVILRCVPISNHLYFYWYRQILGQKVEFLVSFYNNEISEKSEIFDDQFSVERPDGSNFTLKIRSTKLEDSAMYFCASRALQYQETQYFGPGTRLLVL.

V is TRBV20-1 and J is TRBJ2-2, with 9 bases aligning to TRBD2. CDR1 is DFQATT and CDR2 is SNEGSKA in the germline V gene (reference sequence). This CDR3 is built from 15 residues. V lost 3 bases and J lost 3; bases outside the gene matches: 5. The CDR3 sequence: CSARRAGGHTGELFF. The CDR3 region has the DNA TGCAGTGCTAGGCGAGCGGGGGGCCACACCGGGGAGCTGTTTTTT.

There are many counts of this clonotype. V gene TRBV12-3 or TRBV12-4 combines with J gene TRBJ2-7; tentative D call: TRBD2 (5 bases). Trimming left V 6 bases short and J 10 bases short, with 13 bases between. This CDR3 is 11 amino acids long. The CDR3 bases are TGTGCCAGCAGCCAGGACTTCCGACAGTACTTC. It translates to CASSQDFRQYF.

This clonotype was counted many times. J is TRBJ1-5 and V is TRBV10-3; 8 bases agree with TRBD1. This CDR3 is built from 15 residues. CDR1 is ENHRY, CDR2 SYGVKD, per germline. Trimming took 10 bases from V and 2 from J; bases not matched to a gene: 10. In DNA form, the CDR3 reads TGTGCCACTGACCCCGGGGGACAGGGCAATCAGCCCCAGCATTTT. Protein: CATDPGGQGNQPQHF.

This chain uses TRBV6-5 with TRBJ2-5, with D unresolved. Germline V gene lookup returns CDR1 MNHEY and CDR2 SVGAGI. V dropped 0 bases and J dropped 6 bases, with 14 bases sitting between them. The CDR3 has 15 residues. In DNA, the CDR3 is TGTGCCAGCAGTTACTCCCGACTTCTCGCCCAGACCCAGTACTTC. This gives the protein CASSYSRLLAQTQYF.

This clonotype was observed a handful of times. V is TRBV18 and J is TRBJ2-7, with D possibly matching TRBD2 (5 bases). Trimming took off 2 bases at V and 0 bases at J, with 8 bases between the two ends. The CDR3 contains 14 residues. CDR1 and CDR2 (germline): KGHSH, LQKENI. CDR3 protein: CASSPSRDSYEQYF. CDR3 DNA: TGTGCCAGCTCACCATCCCGGGACTCCTACGAGCAGTACTTC.

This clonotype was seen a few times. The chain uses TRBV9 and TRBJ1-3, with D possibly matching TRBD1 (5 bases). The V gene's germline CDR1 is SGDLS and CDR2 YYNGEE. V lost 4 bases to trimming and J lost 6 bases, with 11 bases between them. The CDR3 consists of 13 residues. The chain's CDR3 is CASSYGGVNTIYF. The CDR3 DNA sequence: TGTGCCAGCAGCTACGGGGGAGTAAACACCATATATTTT. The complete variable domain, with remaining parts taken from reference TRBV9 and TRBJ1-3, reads DSGVTQTPKHLITATGQRVTLRCSPRSGDLSVYWYQQSLDQGLQFLIQYYNGEERAKGNILERFSAQQFPDLHSELNLSSLELGDSALYFCASSYGGVNTIYFGEGSWLTVV.